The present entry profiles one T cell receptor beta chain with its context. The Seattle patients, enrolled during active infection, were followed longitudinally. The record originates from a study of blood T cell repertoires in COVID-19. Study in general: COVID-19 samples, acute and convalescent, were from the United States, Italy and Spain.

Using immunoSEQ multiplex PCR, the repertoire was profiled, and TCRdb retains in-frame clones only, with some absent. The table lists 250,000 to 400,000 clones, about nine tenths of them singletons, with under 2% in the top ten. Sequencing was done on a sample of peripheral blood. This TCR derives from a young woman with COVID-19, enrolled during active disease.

The CDR3 loop is CASSEALGARWEQYV. In DNA, the CDR3 is TGTGCCAGCAGTGAAGCGCTGGGGGCGCGATGGGAGCAGTACGTC. This rearrangement joins TRBV6-1 to TRBJ2-7; tentative D call: TRBD1 (6 bases). Trimming removed 0 bases at V and 7 bases at J, with 16 bases between. The CDR3 is 15 amino acids. The germline V gene encodes CDR1 MNHNS and CDR2 SASEGT.